This paragraph reports one T cell receptor beta chain. Its antigen is unknown. Base qualities are not at hand, and no much larger clone is one base apart. Participants in the prospective study were aged roughly 18 to 100 years, lived in under 30 United States geographic areas, and enrolled through a virtual design. Cohort assignment in the prospective study relied on participant-reported clinical history from a screening survey and a study questionnaire. For ImmuneRACE Cohort 3, a participant was defined as recovered based on two consecutive negative NP/OP PCR tests, clearance by a healthcare professional, or resolution of symptoms. In the prospective study, whole blood, serum and a nasopharyngeal or oropharyngeal swab were collected from each participant by mobile phlebotomists. Participants in the prospective study had the option to provide additional blood draws and questionnaires over a roughly 2-month period. Blood samples from the prospective study were shipped frozen or at room temperature prior to DNA extraction.

According to the germline V gene, CDR1 reads SGHRS and CDR2 reads YFSETQ. The CDR3 measures 15 amino acids from cysteine to phenylalanine. Only the CDR3 portion is preserved as DNA: 45 bases, with reading frame beginning at the first base. V is cut by 4 bases and J by 0 bases, and the space between the germline ends is 11 bases. The data derive from a study of blood T cell repertoires in COVID-19 (dated by TCRdb to 2020 to 2021). About the study as a whole: The collaborator samples originated in the United States, Italy and Spain and spanned the acute and convalescent phases of COVID-19. The material from the prospective study consisted of cDNA or gDNA derived from T cells, B-cell-depleted T cells, or PBMCs. Subjects who had been exposed to COVID-19, were actively infected with it, or had recovered from it provided the deeply sampled blood TCRbeta repertoires that made up the dataset. The repertoires were made available in a free public database intended to serve as a resource for research on the immune response to SARS-CoV-2. The samples were drawn from two sources: the first 160 participants of the ongoing ImmuneRACE study, and some 1,300 subjects contributed by 6 global collaborators. Nearly every sample came with metadata listing a de-identified subject ID, COVID-19 status, age in years and sex. HLA class I and class II types, where available, came from metadata supplied by the sample provider rather than from assay-based typing. Overall results and qualifications from the work: Clinical and demographic metadata were provided uncurated, with the amount varying by source and participant.

TCRbeta CDR3 regions were amplified from genomic DNA by means of the immunoSEQ Assay, a bias-controlled multiplex PCR. From the authors' description of their analysis: The number of nucleated cells in each sample was estimated from the amplification of reference gene primers within the assay. To quantify the absolute abundance of each unique TCRbeta CDR3 rearrangement, sequence reads were collapsed and filtered. Productive Simpson clonality was computed per sample as the square root of Simpson's diversity index over productive rearrangements. TCRdb took this table from immuneACCESS and kept in-frame rearrangements with V and J called. Such tables lack part of the clones; where checked against another copy, unresolved V genes explain under half of the gap, and the rest is unexplained. D and trimming were read from the DNA, whereas the V and J calls and clone size are those reported in that table. This sample gives a few hundred thousand clones in total; 85% of them show up just once. The biggest ten clones account for around 20% of the sample.

The TCR originated in a man aged 35 to 55 who had recovered from COVID-19. Material for sequencing was PBMCs or T cells enriched from blood (not recorded which). The chain was built from TRBV5-1 and TRBJ1-3, and perhaps TRBD1 as D gene, on 6 matching bases. The DNA is TGCGCCAGCAGCCCCCGAGGGGGCTCTGGAAACACCATATATTTT. The translation is CASSPRGGSGNTIYF.